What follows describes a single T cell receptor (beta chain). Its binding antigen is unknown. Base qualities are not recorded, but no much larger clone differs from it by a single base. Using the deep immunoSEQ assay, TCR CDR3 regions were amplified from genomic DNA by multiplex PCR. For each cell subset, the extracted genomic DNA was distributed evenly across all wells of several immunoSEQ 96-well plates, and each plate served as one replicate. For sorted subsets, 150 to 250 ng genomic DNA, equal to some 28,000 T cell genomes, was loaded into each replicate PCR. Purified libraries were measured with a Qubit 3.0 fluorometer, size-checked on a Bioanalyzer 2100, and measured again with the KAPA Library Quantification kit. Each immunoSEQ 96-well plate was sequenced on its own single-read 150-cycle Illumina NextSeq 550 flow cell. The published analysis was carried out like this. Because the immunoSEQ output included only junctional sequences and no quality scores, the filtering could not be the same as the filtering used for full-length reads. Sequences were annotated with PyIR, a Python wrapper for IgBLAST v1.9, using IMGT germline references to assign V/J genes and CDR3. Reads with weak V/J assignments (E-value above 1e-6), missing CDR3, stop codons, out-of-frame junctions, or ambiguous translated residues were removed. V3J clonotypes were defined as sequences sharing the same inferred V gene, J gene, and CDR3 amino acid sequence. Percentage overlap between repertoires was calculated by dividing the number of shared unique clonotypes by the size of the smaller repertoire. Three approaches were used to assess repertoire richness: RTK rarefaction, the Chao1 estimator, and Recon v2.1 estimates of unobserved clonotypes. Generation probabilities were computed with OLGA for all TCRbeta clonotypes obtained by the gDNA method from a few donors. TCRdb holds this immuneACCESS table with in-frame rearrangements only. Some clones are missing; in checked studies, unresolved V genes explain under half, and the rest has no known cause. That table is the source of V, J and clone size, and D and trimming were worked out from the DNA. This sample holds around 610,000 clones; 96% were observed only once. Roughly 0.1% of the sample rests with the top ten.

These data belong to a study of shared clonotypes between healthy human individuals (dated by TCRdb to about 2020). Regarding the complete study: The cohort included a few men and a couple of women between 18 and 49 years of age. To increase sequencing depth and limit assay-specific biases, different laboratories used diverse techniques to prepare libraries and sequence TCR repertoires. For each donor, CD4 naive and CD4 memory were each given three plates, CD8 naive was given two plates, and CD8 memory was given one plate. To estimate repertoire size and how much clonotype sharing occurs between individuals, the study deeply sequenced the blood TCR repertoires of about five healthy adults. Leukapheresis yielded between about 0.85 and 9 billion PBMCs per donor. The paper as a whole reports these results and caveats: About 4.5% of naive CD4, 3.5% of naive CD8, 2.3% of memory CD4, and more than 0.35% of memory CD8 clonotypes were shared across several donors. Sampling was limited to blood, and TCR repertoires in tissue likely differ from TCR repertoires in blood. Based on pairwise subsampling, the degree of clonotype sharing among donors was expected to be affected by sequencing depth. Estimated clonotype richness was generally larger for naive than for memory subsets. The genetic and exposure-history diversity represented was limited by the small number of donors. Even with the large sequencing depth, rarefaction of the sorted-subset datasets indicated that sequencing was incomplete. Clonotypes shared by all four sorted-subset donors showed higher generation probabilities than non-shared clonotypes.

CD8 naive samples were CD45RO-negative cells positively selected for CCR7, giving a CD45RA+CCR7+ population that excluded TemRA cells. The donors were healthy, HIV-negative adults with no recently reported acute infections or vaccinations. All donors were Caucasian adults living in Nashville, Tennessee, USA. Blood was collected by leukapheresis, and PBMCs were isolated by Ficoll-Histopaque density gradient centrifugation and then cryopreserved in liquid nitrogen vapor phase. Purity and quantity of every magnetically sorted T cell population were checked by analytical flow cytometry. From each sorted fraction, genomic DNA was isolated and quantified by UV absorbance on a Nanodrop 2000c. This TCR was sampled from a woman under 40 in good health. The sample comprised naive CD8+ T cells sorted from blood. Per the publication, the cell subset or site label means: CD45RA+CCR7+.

CDR3 protein: CASSLEDWGSSYNEQFF. The bases are TGTGCCAGCAGCTTGGAGGACTGGGGGAGCTCCTACAATGAGCAGTTCTTC. Recombination joined TRBV11-2 with TRBJ2-1; the D assignment is uncertain and may be TRBD1 or TRBD2, with 5 bases supporting each. CDR1 and CDR2, looked up from the germline V gene, are SGHAT and FQNNGV. The trim is 3 bases for V and 0 bases for J, with a gap of 15 bases between the germline ends. The cysteine opens and the phenylalanine closes a CDR3 of 17 amino acids. Just CDR3 DNA is preserved here, 51 bases in frame from base 1. The full variable domain, completed from the reference TRBV11-2 and TRBJ2-1 proteins outside the CDR3, reads EAGVAQSPRYKIIEKRQSVAFWCNPISGHATLYWYQQILGQGPKLLIQFQNNGVVDDSQLPKDRFSAERLKGVDSTLKIQPAKLEDSAVYLCASSLEDWGSSYNEQFFGPGTRLTVL.